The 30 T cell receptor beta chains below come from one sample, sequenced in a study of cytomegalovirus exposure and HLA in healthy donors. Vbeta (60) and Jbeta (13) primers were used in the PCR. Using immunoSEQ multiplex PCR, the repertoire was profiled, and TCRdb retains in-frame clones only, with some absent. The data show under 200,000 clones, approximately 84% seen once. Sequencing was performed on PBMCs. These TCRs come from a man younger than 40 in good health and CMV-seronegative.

In nucleotides, the CDR3 is TGTGCCAGCAGCCCCGGGACAGGGGTTTTTGGTGAAAAACTGTTTTTT. It codes for CASSPGTGVFGEKLFF. The rearrangement joins TRBV5-5 to TRBJ1-4; TRBD1 matches 10 bases. The CDR3 is 16 amino acids. In germline, CDR1 is SGHKS, CDR2 YYEKEE (reference sequence). The trim removed 4 bases at V and 7 bases at J, leaving 10 bases unmatched.

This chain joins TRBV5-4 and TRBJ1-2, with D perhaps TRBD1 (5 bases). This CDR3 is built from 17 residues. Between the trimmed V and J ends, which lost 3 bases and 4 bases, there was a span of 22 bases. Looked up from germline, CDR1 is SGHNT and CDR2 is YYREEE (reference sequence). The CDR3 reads CASSYPGGPGTTYGYTF. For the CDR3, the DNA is TGTGCCAGCAGCTACCCCGGGGGACCAGGGACGACCTATGGCTACACCTTC.

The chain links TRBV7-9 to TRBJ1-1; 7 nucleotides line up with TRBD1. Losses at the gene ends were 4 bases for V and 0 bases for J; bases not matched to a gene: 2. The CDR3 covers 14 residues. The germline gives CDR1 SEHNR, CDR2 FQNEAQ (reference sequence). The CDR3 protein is CASSWTGMNTEAFF. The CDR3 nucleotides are TGTGCCAGCAGCTGGACAGGCATGAACACTGAAGCTTTCTTT.

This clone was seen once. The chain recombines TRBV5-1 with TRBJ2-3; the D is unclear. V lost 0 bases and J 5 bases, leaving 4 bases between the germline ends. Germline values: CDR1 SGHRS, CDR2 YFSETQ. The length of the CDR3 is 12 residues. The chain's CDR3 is CASSLALDTQYF. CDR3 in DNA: TGCGCCAGCAGCTTGGCGTTAGATACGCAGTATTTT.

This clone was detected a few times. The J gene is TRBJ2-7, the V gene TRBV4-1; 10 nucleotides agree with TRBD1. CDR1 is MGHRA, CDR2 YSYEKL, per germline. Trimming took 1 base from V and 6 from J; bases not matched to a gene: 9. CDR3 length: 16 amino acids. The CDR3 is CASSQGRQGAKGEQYF. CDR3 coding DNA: TGCGCCAGCAGCCAAGGGAGACAGGGGGCGAAGGGCGAGCAGTACTTC.

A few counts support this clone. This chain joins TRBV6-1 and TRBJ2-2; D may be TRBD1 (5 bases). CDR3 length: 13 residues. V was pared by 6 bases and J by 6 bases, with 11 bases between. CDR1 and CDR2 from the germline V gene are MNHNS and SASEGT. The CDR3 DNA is TGTGCCAGCAGCACCAGGGATTCCGGGGAGCTGTTTTTT. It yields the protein CASSTRDSGELFF.

Here the CDR3 reads CASSHQATYGSLYGYTF. CDR3 in DNA: TGTGCCAGTAGTCACCAGGCAACCTATGGGTCCCTCTATGGCTACACCTTC. This sequence joins TRBV19 and TRBJ1-2; the D is unclear. Trimming pared 5 bases from V and 4 bases from J, leaving 23 bases between. The germline V gene encodes CDR1 LNHDA and CDR2 SQIVND (reference sequence). The CDR3 sequence is 17 residues long.

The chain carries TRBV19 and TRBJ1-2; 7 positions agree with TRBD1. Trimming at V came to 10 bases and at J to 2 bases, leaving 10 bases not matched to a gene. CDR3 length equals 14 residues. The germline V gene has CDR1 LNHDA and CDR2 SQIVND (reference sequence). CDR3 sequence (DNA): TGTGCCACCGTGGACAGGAGCATCAACTATGGCTACACCTTC. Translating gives CATVDRSINYGYTF. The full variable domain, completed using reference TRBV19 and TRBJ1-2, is DGGITQSPKYLFRKEGQNVTLSCEQNLNHDAMYWYRQDPGQGLRLIYYSQIVNDFQKGDIAEGYSVSREKKESFPLTVTSAQKNPTAFYLCATVDRSINYGYTFGSGTRLTVV.

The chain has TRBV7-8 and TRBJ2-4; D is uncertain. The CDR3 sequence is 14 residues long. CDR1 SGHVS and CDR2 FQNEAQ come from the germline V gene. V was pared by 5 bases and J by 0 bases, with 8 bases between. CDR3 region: CASSPILAKNIQYF. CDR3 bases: TGTGCCAGCAGCCCAATACTAGCCAAAAACATTCAGTACTTC.

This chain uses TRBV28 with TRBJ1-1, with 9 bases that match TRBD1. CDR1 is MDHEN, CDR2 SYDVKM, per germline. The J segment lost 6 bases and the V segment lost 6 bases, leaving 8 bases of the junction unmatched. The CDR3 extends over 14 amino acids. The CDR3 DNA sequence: TGTGCCAGCAGACCAACAGGGGGCGTCGCTGAAGCTTTCTTT. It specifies CASRPTGGVAEAFF.

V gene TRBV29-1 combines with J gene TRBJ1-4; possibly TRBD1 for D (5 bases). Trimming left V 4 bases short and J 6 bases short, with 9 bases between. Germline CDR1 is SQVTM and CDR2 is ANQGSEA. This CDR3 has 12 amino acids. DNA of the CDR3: TGCAGCGTTGGGGGGGTCGATGAAAAACTGTTTTTT. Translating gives CSVGGVDEKLFF.

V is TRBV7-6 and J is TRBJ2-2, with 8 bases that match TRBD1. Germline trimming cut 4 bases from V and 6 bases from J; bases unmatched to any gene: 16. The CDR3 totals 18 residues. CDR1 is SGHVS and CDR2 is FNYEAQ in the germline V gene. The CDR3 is CASSSISGQGLGPGELFF. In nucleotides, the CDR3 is TGTGCCAGCAGCTCCATTTCCGGACAGGGTCTTGGTCCCGGGGAGCTGTTTTTT.

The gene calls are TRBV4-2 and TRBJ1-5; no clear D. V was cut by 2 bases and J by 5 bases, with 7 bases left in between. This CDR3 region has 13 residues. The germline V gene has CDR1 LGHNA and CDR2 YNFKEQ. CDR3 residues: CASSQRRDQPQHF. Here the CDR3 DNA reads TGTGCCAGCAGCCAAAGGAGGGATCAGCCCCAGCATTTT.

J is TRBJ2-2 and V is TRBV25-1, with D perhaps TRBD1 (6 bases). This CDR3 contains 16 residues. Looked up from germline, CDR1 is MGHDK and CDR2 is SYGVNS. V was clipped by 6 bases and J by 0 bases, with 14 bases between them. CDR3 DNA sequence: TGTGCCAGCAGACGCAGGGGAATTGCGAACACCGGGGAGCTGTTTTTT. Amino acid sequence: CASRRRGIANTGELFF.

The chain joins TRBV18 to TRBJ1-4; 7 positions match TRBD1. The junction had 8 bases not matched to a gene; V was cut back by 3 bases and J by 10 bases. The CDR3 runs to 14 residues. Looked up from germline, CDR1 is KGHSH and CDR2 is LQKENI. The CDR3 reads CASSPGGTDGKLFF. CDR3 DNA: TGTGCCAGCTCACCCGGCGGGACAGACGGAAAACTGTTTTTT.

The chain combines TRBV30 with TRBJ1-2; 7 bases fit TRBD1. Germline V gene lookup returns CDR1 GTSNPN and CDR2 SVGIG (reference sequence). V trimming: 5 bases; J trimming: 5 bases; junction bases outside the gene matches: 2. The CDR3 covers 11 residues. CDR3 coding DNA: TGTGCCTGGGACAGGGATTATGGCTACACCTTC. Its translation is CAWDRDYGYTF.

As DNA, the CDR3 is TGTGCCAGTACCACAGGGGGACAGGGGAGTCAGCCCCAGCATTTT. Its translation: CASTTGGQGSQPQHF. The chain employs TRBV19 and TRBJ1-5; TRBD1 aligns across 10 bases. V was clipped by 7 bases and J by 6 bases; unmatched bases: 9. The CDR3 sequence is 15 residues long. The germline gives CDR1 LNHDA, CDR2 SQIVND (reference sequence).

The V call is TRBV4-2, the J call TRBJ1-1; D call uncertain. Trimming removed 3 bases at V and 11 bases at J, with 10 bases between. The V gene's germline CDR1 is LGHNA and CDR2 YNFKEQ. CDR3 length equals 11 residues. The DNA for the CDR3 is TGTGCCAGCAGCCACGGTACGGGGGCTTTCTTT. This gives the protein CASSHGTGAFF.

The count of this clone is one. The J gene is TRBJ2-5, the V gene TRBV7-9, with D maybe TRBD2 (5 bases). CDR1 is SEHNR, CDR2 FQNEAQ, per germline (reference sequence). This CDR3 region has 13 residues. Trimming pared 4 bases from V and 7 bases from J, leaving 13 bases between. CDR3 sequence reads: CASSSSPEGTQYF. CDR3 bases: TGTGCCAGCAGCTCGTCACCTGAGGGGACCCAGTACTTC.

The CDR3 bases are TGCGCCAGCAGCCGAGGGGGGGACTACGAGCAGTACTTC. The encoded protein is CASSRGGDYEQYF. V is TRBV5-1 and J is TRBJ2-7; the D gene is possibly TRBD2 (7 bases). The CDR3 length is 13 residues. Germline CDR1 is SGHRS and CDR2 is YFSETQ. Trimming pared 4 bases from V and 3 bases from J, leaving 11 bases between. Full variable domain (missing parts from reference TRBV5-1 and TRBJ2-7): KAGVTQTPRYLIKTRGQQVTLSCSPISGHRSVSWYQQTPGQGLQFLFEYFSETQRNKGNFPGRFSGRQFSNSRSEMNVSTLELGDSALYLCASSRGGDYEQYFGPGTRLTVT.

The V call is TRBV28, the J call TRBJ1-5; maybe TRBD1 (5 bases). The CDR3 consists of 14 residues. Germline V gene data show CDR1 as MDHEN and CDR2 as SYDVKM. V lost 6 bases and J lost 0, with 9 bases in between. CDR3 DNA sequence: TGTGCCAGCAGCCGGACACTTAGCAATCAGCCCCAGCATTTT. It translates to CASSRTLSNQPQHF.

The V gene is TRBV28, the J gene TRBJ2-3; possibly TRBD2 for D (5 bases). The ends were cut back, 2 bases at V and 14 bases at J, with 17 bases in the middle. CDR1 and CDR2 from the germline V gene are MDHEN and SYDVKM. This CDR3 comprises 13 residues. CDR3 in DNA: TGTGCCAGCAGTTTACTGGAATCGAAGCGGCGGTATTTT. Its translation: CASSLLESKRRYF. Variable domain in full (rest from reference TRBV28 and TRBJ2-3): DVKVTQSSRYLVKRTGEKVFLECVQDMDHENMFWYRQDPGLGLRLIYFSYDVKMKEKGDIPEGYSVSREKKERFSLILESASTNQTSMYLCASSLLESKRRYFGPGTRLTVL.

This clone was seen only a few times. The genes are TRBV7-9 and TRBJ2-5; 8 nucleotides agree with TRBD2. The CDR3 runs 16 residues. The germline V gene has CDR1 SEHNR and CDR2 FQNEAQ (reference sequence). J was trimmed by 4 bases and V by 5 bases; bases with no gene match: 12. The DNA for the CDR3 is TGTGCCAGCAGCCATTTACTCGGGGGGGAAAGAGAGACCCAGTACTTC. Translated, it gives CASSHLLGGERETQYF.

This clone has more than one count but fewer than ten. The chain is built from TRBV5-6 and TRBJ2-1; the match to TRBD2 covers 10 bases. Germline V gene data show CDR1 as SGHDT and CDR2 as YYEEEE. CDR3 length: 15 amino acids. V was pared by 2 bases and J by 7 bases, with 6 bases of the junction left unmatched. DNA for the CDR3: TGTGCCAGCAGCTTTATAACTAGCGGGAATAATGAGCAGTTCTTC. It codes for CASSFITSGNNEQFF.

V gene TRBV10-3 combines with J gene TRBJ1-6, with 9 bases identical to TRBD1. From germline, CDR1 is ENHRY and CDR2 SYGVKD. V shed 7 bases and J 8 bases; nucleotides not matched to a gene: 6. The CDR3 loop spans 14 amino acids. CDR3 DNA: TGTGCCATCAAGGGGACAGGGCTTGATTCACCCCTCCACTTT. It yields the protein CAIKGTGLDSPLHF.

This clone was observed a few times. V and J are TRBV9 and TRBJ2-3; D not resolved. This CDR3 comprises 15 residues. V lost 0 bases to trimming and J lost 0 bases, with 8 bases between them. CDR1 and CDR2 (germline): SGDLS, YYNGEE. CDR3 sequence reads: CASSVGSYSTDTQYF. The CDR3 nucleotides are TGTGCCAGCAGCGTAGGTAGCTATAGCACAGATACGCAGTATTTT.

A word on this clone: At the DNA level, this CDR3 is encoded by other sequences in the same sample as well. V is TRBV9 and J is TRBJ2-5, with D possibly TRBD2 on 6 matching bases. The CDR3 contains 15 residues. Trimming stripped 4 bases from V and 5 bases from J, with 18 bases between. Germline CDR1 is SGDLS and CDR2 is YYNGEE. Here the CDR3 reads CASSPGTLGRETQYF. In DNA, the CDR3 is TGTGCCAGCAGCCCAGGGACCCTAGGGAGGGAGACCCAGTACTTC.

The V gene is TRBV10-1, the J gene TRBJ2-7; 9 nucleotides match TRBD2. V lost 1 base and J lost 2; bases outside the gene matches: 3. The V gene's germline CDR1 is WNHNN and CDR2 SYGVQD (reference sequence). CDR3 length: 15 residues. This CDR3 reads CASSEFVAGAYEQYF. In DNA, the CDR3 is TGCGCCAGCAGTGAGTTCGTAGCGGGAGCCTACGAGCAGTACTTC.

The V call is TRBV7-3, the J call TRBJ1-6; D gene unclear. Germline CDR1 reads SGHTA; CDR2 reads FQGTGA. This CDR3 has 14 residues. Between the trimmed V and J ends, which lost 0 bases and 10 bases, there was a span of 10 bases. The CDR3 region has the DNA TGTGCCAGCAGCTTAACGGGCTGGTCATCACCCCTCCACTTT. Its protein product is CASSLTGWSSPLHF. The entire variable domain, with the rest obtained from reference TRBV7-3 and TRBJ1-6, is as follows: GAGVSQTPSNKVTEKGKYVELRCDPISGHTALYWYRQSLGQGPEFLIYFQGTGAADDSGLPNDRFFAVRPEGSVSTLKIQRTERGDSAVYLCASSLTGWSSPLHFGNGTRLTVT.

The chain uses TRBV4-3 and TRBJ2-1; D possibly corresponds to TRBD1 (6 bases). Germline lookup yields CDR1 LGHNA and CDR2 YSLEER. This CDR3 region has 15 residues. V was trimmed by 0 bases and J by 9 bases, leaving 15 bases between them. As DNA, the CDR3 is TGCGCCAGCAGCCAAGAGACCGGGACCAGGGGTGAGCAGTTCTTC. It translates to CASSQETGTRGEQFF.